This is a list of T cell receptor beta chains from one sample in a study of blood T cell repertoires in COVID-19. Method: immunoSEQ multiplex PCR; TCRdb's copy keeps in-frame clones and lacks some. The sample consists of 250,000 or so clones, about 83% of them appearing once. Material for sequencing was peripheral blood. Receptors were obtained from a man older than 75 with acute or convalescent COVID-19. Each CDR3 is given with its conserved first and last residue. The D gene is left open where the match is weak. Rows may omit the clone size; those that give it use once, few, many or a size class.

V gene: TRBV2; D gene: TRBD1; clone size: .; J gene: TRBJ2-7; CDR3 protein: CASSADRGPYEQYF; CDR3 DNA: TGTGCCAGCAGTGCGGACAGGGGGCCCTACGAGCAGTACTTC
V gene: TRBV19; D gene: .; clone size: .; J gene: TRBJ1-1; CDR3 protein: CASSSGLMNTEAFF; CDR3 DNA: TGTGCCAGTAGTTCGGGACTCATGAACACTGAAGCTTTCTTT
V gene: TRBV18; D gene: .; clone size: .; J gene: TRBJ2-1; CDR3 protein: CASSGQGTGEQFF; CDR3 DNA: TGTGCCAGCTCAGGGCAGGGGACCGGTGAGCAGTTCTTC
V gene: TRBV7-2; D gene: TRBD1; clone size: .; J gene: TRBJ2-3; CDR3 protein: CASSLVALGTGTDTQYF; CDR3 DNA: TGTGCCAGCAGCTTAGTAGCCCTCGGGACAGGCACAGATACGCAGTATTTT
V gene: TRBV5-4; D gene: .; clone size: .; J gene: TRBJ1-2; CDR3 protein: CASSGEQGIYGYTF; CDR3 DNA: TGTGCCAGCAGCGGGGAACAGGGCATCTATGGCTACACCTTC
V gene: TRBV7-8; D gene: .; clone size: .; J gene: TRBJ2-3; CDR3 protein: CASSLILGGPTTQYF; CDR3 DNA: TGTGCCAGCAGCTTAATCTTAGGTGGGCCGACTACGCAGTATTTT
V gene: TRBV2; D gene: .; clone size: .; J gene: TRBJ2-1; CDR3 protein: CASGEELSYNEQFF; CDR3 DNA: TGTGCCAGCGGAGAAGAGCTCTCCTACAATGAGCAGTTCTTC
V gene: TRBV14; D gene: .; clone size: few; J gene: TRBJ1-1; CDR3 protein: CASSPSLGLRAFF; CDR3 DNA: TGTGCCAGCAGTCCTAGCCTGGGGTTGAGGGCTTTCTTT
V gene: TRBV28; D gene: .; clone size: .; J gene: TRBJ1-1; CDR3 protein: CASSSGYSFTEAFF; CDR3 DNA: TGTGCCAGCAGTTCAGGGTATTCGTTCACTGAAGCTTTCTTT
V gene: TRBV28; D gene: .; clone size: .; J gene: TRBJ1-2; CDR3 protein: CASSQVNYGYTF; CDR3 DNA: TGTGCCAGCAGTCAGGTTAACTATGGCTACACCTTC
V gene: TRBV7-2; D gene: .; clone size: .; J gene: TRBJ1-5; CDR3 protein: CASSRPGQGSNQPQHF; CDR3 DNA: TGTGCCAGCAGCCGTCCCGGGCAGGGTAGCAATCAGCCCCAGCATTTT